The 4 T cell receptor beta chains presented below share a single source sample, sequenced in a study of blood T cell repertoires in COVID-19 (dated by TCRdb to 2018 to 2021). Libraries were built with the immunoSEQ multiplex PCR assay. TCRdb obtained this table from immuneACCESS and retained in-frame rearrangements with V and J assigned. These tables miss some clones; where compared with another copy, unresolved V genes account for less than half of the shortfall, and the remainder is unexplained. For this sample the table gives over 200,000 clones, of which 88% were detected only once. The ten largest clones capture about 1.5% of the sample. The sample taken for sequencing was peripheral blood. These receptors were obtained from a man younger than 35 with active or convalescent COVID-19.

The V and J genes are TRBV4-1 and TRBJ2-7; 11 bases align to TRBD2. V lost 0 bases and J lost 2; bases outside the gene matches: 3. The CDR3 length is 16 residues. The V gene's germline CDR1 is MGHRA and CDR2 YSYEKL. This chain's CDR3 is CASSQDLAGGPYEQYF. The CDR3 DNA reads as TGCGCCAGCAGCCAAGATCTAGCGGGAGGCCCCTACGAGCAGTACTTC.

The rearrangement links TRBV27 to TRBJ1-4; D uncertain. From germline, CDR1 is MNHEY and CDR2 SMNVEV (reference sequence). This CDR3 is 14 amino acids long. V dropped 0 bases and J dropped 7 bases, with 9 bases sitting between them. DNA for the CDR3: TGTGCCAGCAGTTTATCCTCCGGCGGTGAAAAACTGTTTTTT. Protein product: CASSLSSGGEKLFF.

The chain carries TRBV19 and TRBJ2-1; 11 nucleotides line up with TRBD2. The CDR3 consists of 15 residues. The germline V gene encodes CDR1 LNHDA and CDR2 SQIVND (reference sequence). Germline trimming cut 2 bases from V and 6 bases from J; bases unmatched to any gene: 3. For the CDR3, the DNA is TGTGCCAGTAGTATATTTAGCGGGAGGGCCAATGAGCAGTTCTTC. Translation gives CASSIFSGRANEQFF.

CDR3 protein: CASSLEQGRTDTQYF. CDR3 nucleotides: TGCGCCAGCAGCTTGGAGCAGGGGCGCACAGATACGCAGTATTTT. V is TRBV5-1 and J is TRBJ2-3, with a tentative D call TRBD1 (6 bases). V was trimmed by 0 bases and J by 1 base, leaving 9 bases between them. This CDR3 is built from 15 residues. The germline gives CDR1 SGHRS, CDR2 YFSETQ. The whole variable domain, remainder taken from reference TRBV5-1 and TRBJ2-3, is KAGVTQTPRYLIKTRGQQVTLSCSPISGHRSVSWYQQTPGQGLQFLFEYFSETQRNKGNFPGRFSGRQFSNSRSEMNVSTLELGDSALYLCASSLEQGRTDTQYFGPGTRLTVL.